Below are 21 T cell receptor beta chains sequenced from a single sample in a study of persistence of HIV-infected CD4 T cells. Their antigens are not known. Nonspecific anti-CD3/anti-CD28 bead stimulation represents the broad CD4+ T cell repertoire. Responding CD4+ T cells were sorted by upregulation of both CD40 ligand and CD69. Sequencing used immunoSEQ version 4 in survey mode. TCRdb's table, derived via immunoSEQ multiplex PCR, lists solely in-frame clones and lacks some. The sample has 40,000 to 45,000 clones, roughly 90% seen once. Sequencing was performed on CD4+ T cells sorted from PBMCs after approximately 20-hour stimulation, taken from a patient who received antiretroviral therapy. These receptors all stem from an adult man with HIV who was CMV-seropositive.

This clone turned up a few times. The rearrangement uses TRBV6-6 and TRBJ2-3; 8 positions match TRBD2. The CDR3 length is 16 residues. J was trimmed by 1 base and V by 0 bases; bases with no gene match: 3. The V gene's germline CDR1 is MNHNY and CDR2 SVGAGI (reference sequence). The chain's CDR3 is CASSYSGAGGTDTQYF. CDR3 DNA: TGTGCCAGCAGTTACTCGGGAGCGGGGGGCACAGATACGCAGTATTTT.

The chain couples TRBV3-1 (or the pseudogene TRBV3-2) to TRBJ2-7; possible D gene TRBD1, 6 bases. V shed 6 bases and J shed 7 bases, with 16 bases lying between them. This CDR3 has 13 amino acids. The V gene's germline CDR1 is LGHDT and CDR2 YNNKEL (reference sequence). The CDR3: CASRRSSGTEQYF. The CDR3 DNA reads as TGTGCCAGCAGGCGAAGCTCCGGGACAGAGCAGTACTTC.

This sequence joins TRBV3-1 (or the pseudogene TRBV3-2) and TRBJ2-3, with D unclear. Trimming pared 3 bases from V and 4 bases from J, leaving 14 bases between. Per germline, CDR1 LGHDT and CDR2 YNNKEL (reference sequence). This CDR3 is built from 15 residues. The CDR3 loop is CASSQLSRFPDTQYF. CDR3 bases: TGTGCCAGCAGCCAGCTCTCCCGGTTCCCAGATACGCAGTATTTT.

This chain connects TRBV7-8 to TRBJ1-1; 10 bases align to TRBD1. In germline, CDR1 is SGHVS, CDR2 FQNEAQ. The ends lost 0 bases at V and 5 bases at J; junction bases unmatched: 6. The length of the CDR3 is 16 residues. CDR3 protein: CASSLALMGQGTEAFF. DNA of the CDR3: TGTGCCAGCAGCTTAGCGTTGATGGGACAGGGGACTGAAGCTTTCTTT.

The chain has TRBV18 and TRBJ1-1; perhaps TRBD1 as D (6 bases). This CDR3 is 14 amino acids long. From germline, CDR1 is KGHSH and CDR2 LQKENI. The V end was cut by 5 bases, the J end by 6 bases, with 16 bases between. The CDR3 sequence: CASSTGGLTAEAFF. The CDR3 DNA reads TGTGCCAGCTCAACGGGGGGCCTGACGGCTGAAGCTTTCTTT.

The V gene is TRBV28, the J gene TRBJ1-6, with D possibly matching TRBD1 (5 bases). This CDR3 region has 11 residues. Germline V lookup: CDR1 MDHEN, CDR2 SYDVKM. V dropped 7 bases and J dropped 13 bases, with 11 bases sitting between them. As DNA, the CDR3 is TGTGCCAGCATGGGGCGCACTCCCCTCCACTTT. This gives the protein CASMGRTPLHF.

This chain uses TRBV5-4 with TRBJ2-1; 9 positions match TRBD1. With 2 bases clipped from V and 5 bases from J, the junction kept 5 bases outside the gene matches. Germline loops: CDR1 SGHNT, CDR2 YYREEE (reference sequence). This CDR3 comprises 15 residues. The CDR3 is CASSLRTGANNEQFF. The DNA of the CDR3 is TGTGCCAGCAGCTTAAGGACAGGGGCTAACAATGAGCAGTTCTTC.

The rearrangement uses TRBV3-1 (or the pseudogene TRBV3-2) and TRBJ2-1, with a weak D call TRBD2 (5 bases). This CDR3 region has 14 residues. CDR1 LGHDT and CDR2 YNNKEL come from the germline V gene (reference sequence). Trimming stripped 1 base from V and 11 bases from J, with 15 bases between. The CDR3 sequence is CASSQAASRAQQFF. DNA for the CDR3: TGTGCCAGCAGCCAAGCCGCCTCGCGGGCCCAGCAGTTCTTC.

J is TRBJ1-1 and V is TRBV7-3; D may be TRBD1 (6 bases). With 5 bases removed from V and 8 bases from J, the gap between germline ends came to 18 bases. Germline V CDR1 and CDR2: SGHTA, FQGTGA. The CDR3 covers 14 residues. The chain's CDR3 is CASSRGGGASEAFF. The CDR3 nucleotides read TGTGCCAGCAGCCGGGGTGGGGGCGCCAGCGAAGCTTTCTTT.

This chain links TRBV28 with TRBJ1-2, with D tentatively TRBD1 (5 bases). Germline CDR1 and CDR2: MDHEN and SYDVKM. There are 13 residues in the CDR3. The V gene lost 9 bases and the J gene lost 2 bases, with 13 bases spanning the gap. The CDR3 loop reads CASTTGFNYGYTF. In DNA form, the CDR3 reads TGTGCCAGTACTACAGGATTCAACTATGGCTACACCTTC.

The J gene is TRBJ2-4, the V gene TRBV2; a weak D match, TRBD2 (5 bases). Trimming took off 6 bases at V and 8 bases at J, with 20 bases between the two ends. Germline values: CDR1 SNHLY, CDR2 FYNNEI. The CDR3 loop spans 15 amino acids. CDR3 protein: CASSDPGGKADIQYF. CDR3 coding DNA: TGTGCCAGCAGCGACCCTGGCGGCAAAGCGGACATTCAGTACTTC.

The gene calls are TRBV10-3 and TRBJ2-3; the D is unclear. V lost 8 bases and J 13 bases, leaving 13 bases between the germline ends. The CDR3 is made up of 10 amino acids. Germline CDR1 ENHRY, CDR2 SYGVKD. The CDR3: CAILKTAKYF. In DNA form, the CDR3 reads TGTGCCATCCTCAAGACGGCCAAGTATTTT.

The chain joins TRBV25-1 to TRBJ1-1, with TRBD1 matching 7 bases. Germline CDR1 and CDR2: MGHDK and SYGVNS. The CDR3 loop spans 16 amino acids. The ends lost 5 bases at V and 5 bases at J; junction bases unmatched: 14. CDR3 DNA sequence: TGTGCCAGCAGTCTCAGGGGGACTTTGGTATGGACTGAAGCTTTCTTT. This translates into CASSLRGTLVWTEAFF. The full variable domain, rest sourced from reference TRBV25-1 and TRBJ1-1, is EADIYQTPRYLVIGTGKKITLECSQTMGHDKMYWYQQDPGMELHLIHYSYGVNSTEKGDLSSESTVSRIRTEHFPLTLESARPSHTSQYLCASSLRGTLVWTEAFFGQGTRLTVV.

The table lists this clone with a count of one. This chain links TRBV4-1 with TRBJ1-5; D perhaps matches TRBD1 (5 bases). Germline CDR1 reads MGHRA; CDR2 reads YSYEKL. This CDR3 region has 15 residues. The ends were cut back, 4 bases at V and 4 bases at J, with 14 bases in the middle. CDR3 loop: CASSLREGRNQPQHF. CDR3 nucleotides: TGCGCCAGCAGCCTCAGGGAGGGCCGAAATCAGCCCCAGCATTTT.

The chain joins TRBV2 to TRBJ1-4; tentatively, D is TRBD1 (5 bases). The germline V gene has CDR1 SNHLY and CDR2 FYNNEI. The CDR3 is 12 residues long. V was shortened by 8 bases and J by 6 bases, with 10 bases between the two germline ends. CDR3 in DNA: TGTGCCAGCGCACCGGGGGATGAAAAACTGTTTTTT. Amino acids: CASAPGDEKLFF.

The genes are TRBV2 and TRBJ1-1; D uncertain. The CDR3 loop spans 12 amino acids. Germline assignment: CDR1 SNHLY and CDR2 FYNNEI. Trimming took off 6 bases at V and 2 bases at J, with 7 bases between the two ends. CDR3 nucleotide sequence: TGTGCCAGCAGGTTAGAAAACACTGAAGCTTTCTTT. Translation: CASRLENTEAFF.

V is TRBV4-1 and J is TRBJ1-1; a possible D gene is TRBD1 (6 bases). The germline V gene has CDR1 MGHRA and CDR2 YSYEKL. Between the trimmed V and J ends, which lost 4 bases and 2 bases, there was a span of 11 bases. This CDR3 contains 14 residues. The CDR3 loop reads CASSPKQGNTEAFF. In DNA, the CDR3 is TGCGCCAGCAGCCCCAAACAGGGCAACACTGAAGCTTTCTTT.

CDR3 DNA: TGTGCCAGCTCACCCGGCGGCGGGGCGCCGAACACCGGGGAGCTGTTTTTT. It codes for CASSPGGGAPNTGELFF. The chain couples TRBV18 to TRBJ2-2; D perhaps matches TRBD2 (6 bases). This CDR3 has 17 amino acids. Germline loops: CDR1 KGHSH, CDR2 LQKENI. V was trimmed by 3 bases and J by 0 bases, leaving 14 bases between them.

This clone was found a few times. Here the CDR3 DNA reads TGTGCCAGTAGTATTCTATCCGGGCAGGGGGGGACCTACGAGCAGTACTTC. Protein product: CASSILSGQGGTYEQYF. V and J are TRBV19 and TRBJ2-7; D may match TRBD1 or TRBD2 (7 bases each). The V gene's germline CDR1 is LNHDA and CDR2 SQIVND (reference sequence). The ends were cut back, 3 bases at V and 2 bases at J, with 20 bases in the middle. This CDR3 has 17 residues.

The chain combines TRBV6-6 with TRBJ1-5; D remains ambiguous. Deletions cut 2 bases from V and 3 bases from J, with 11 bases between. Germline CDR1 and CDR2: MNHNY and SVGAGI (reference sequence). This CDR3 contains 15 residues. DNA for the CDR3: TGTGCCAGCAGTTACAGGGAGGGTAACAATCAGCCCCAGCATTTT. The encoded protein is CASSYREGNNQPQHF.

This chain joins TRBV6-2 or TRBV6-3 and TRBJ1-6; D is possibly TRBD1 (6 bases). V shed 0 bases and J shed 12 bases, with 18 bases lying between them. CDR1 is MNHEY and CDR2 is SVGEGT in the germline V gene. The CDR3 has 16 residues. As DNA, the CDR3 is TGTGCCAGCAGTTACTCAAACAGGGCCCTCGTCAAACCCCTCCACTTT. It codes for CASSYSNRALVKPLHF.